Listed below are T cell receptor beta chains from one sample, sequenced in a study of cytomegalovirus exposure and HLA in healthy donors. Sequencing used immunoSEQ multiplex PCR; TCRdb keeps in-frame clones, though not all of them. The sample includes about 59,000 clones, about 83% of them seen just once. Sequenced material: PBMCs. The source of these receptors is a human donor in good health. CDR3s include the opening cysteine and the closing phenylalanine or tryptophan. The D gene is left open where the match is weak. Clone size is shown for a subset of rows, as once, few, many or a class of expanded clone.

v_gene,abundance,j_gene,d_gene,CDR3aa,CDR3nt
TRBV7-2,.,TRBJ1-2,.,CASSLQAGNYGYTF,TGTGCCAGCAGCTTGCAGGCTGGGAACTATGGCTACACCTTC
TRBV9,.,TRBJ2-1,TRBD2,CASRKTSGGPYNEQFF,TGTGCCAGCAGGAAAACTAGCGGAGGGCCCTACAATGAGCAGTTCTTC
TRBV6-4,few,TRBJ2-3,TRBD1,CASSEGPGQTDTQYF,TGTGCCAGCAGTGAGGGACCGGGACAGACAGATACGCAGTATTTT
TRBV11-2,.,TRBJ2-7,.,CASSLGKTREYF,TGTGCCAGCAGCTTAGGAAAGACTCGAGAGTACTTC
TRBV6-1,.,TRBJ2-2,.,CASSEVGGGTGELFF,TGTGCCAGCAGTGAAGTTGGGGGAGGTACCGGGGAGCTGTTTTTT
TRBV28,.,TRBJ1-2,TRBD1,CASYRPTGADGYTF,TGTGCCAGCTATAGACCCACAGGGGCGGATGGCTACACCTTC
TRBV15,.,TRBJ2-1,TRBD2,CATSRDPSGRGNEQFF,TGTGCCACCAGCAGGGACCCTAGCGGGAGGGGAAATGAGCAGTTCTTC
TRBV6-5,.,TRBJ2-7,.,CASSYGITGLYEQYF,TGTGCCAGCAGTTACGGAATAACAGGGTTATACGAGCAGTACTTC
TRBV6-1,.,TRBJ1-2,TRBD1,CASSEDRGWSYTF,TGTGCCAGCAGTGAAGACAGGGGATGGAGCTACACCTTC
TRBV30,.,TRBJ1-2,.,CAWSKVQVDFYGYTF,TGTGCCTGGAGTAAGGTACAGGTTGATTTCTATGGCTACACCTTC
TRBV29-1,.,TRBJ1-1,.,CSVQDGRDTEAFF,TGCAGCGTTCAAGACGGGAGGGACACTGAAGCTTTCTTT
TRBV4-2,once,TRBJ1-2,TRBD1,CASSQDGDRGLEGYTF,TGTGCCAGCAGCCAAGATGGGGACAGGGGGCTGGAGGGCTACACCTTC
TRBV28,.,TRBJ1-5,.,CASSLYSNWGGYNQPQHF,TGTGCCAGCAGTTTATACTCCAATTGGGGGGGATACAATCAGCCCCAGCATTTT
TRBV5-6,.,TRBJ1-6,TRBD1,CASSWGRDRVNSPLHF,TGTGCCAGCAGCTGGGGAAGGGACAGGGTTAATTCACCCCTCCACTTT
TRBV19,.,TRBJ2-1,TRBD2,CASSIRFGGTSGRGGRGEQFF,TGTGCCAGTAGTATCCGATTTGGCGGGACTAGCGGGAGAGGGGGTCGGGGCGAGCAGTTCTTC
TRBV7-3,.,TRBJ1-2,TRBD1,CASSPSGQFTGYTF,TGTGCCAGCAGCCCATCGGGACAGTTCACAGGCTACACCTTC